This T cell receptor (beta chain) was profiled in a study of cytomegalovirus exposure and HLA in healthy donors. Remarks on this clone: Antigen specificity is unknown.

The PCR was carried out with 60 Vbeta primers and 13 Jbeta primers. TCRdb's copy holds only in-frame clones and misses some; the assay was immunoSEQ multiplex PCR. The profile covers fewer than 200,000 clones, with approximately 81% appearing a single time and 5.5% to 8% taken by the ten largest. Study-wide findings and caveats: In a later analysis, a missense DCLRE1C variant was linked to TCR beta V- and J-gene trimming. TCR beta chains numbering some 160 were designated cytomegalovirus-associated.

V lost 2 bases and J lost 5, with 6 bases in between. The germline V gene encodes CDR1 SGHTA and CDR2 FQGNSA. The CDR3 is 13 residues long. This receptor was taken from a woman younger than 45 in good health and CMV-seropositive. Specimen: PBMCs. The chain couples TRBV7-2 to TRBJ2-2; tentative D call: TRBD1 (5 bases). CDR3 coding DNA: TGTGCCAGCAGCTTATGGACAACCGGGGAGCTGTTTTTT. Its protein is CASSLWTTGELFF.